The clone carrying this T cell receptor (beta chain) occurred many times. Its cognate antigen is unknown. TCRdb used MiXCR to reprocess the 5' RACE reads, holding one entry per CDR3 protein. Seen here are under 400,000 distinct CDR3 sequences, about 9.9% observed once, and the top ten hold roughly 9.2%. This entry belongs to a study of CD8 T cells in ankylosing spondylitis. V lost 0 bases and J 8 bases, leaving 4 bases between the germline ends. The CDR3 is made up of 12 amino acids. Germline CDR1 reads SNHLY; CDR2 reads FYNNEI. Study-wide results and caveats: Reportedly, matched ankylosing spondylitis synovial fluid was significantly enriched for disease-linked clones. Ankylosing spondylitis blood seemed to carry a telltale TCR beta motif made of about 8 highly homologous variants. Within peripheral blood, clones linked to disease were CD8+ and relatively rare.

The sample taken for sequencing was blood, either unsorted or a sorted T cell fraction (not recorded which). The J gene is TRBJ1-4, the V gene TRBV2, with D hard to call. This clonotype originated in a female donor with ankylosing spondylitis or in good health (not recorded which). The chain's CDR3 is CASSEAVEKLFF. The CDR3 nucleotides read TGTGCCAGCAGTGAAGCTGTAGAAAAACTGTTTTTT.